The 9 T cell receptor beta chains below all came from one sample that was sequenced in a study of cytomegalovirus exposure and HLA in healthy donors. The PCR employed 60 Vbeta primers together with 13 Jbeta primers. Data came from immunoSEQ multiplex PCR; TCRdb stores just in-frame clones and leaves some out. This table holds 120,000 or so clones, 82% found once. The sequenced sample consisted of PBMCs. The receptor source for this set is a male donor in good health and CMV-seropositive.

The chain combines TRBV7-9 with TRBJ1-5; D gene ambiguous. Per the germline V gene, CDR1 is SEHNR and CDR2 is FQNEAQ (reference sequence). Trimming cost V 1 base and J 5 bases, with 6 bases left between them. The length of the CDR3 is 13 residues. CDR3 DNA sequence: TGTGCCAGCAGCTTAGGGCGGGATCAGCCCCAGCATTTT. Its translation is CASSLGRDQPQHF.

In its sample, this clone was seen once. V usage is TRBV11-2 and J usage is TRBJ2-2; no firm D call. Trimming shortened V by 5 bases and J by 6 bases, and 4 bases separated the two germline ends. Germline CDR1 SGHAT, CDR2 FQNNGV. The length of the CDR3 is 11 residues. This CDR3 is CASSTAGELFF. The CDR3 region has the DNA TGTGCCAGCAGCACAGCCGGGGAGCTGTTTTTT.

This rearrangement joins TRBV7-2 to TRBJ2-1; 10 positions match TRBD2. CDR1 is SGHTA, CDR2 FQGNSA, per germline. The trim removed 2 bases at V and 8 bases at J, leaving 12 bases unmatched. The CDR3 has 17 amino acids. This chain's CDR3 is CASSLIAGGLGTDEQFF. CDR3 coding DNA: TGTGCCAGCAGCTTAATAGCGGGAGGTCTGGGTACGGATGAGCAGTTCTTC.

The rearrangement uses TRBV11-1 and TRBJ2-5, with D maybe TRBD1 (5 bases). V was pared by 3 bases and J by 2 bases, with 10 bases between. Germline V gene data show CDR1 as SGHAT and CDR2 as FQDESV (reference sequence). CDR3 size: 14 residues. CDR3 sequence reads: CASSFGRAQETQYF. The CDR3 DNA is TGTGCCAGCAGCTTCGGCAGGGCACAAGAGACCCAGTACTTC. Full variable domain (remainder filled in from reference TRBV11-1 and TRBJ2-5): EAEVAQSPRYKITEKSQAVAFWCDPISGHATLYWYRQILGQGPELLVQFQDESVVDDSQLPKDRFSAERLKGVDSTLKIQPAELGDSAMYLCASSFGRAQETQYFGPGTRLLVL.

This clone was found a few times. The chain carries TRBV2 and TRBJ1-3; D gene unclear. Germline values: CDR1 SNHLY, CDR2 FYNNEI. With 2 bases removed from V and 4 bases from J, the gap between germline ends came to 9 bases. The length of the CDR3 is 14 residues. Here the CDR3 reads CASSEQATGNTIYF. CDR3 bases: TGTGCCAGCAGTGAACAGGCAACGGGAAACACCATATATTTT.

The J gene is TRBJ2-3, the V gene TRBV11-3, with D unresolved. The V end was cut by 4 bases, the J end by 2 bases, with 16 bases between. Germline CDR1 SGHNT, CDR2 YENEEA. CDR3 length: 16 residues. DNA for the CDR3: TGTGCCAGCAGCTCCAGTGGCCAGACTCCCACAGATACGCAGTATTTT. Its protein product is CASSSSGQTPTDTQYF. The full variable domain, rest sourced from reference TRBV11-3 and TRBJ2-3, is EAGVVQSPRYKIIEKKQPVAFWCNPISGHNTLYWYLQNLGQGPELLIRYENEEAVDDSQLPKDRFSAERLKGVDSTLKIQPAELGDSAVYLCASSSSGQTPTDTQYFGPGTRLTVL.

This chain uses TRBV4-2 with TRBJ2-7, with 7 nucleotides matching TRBD2. This CDR3 region has 14 residues. The V gene's germline CDR1 is LGHNA and CDR2 YNFKEQ. The V gene end was trimmed by 1 base and the J gene end by 5 bases; junction bases not matched to a gene: 5. CDR3 coding DNA: TGTGCCAGCAGCCAAGTATGGGCGGGAGACGAGCAGTACTTC. Its translation is CASSQVWAGDEQYF.

V gene TRBV5-6 combines with J gene TRBJ2-5, with 7 bases identical to TRBD1. V shed 0 bases, J shed 7 bases, and the junction held 15 bases outside the gene matches. The CDR3 has 17 residues. Looked up from germline, CDR1 is SGHDT and CDR2 is YYEEEE. CDR3 nucleotides: TGTGCCAGCAGCTTGGTTCCCCCGGCAGGGGGAGTGGGGACCCAGTACTTC. It specifies CASSLVPPAGGVGTQYF.

V and J are TRBV11-1 and TRBJ2-2; 7 nucleotides agree with TRBD1. CDR3 length: 17 residues. The V gene's germline CDR1 is SGHAT and CDR2 FQDESV (reference sequence). The V segment lost 2 bases and the J segment 7 bases; nucleotides outside the gene matches: 13. CDR3 in DNA: TGTGCCAGCAGCTTAAGAGGAGTGGGCAGGGGGTACGGGGAGCTGTTTTTT. Residues: CASSLRGVGRGYGELFF.